This T cell receptor beta chain was retrieved from a study of blood T cell repertoires in COVID-19. Study-wide background: T cells, B-cell-depleted T cells, or PBMCs provided the cDNA or gDNA that served as material.

This clone was recorded a few times. The cohort comprised adults aged about 18 to 90 years residing in approximately 25 US areas. This CDR3 has 15 amino acids. Trimming shortened V by 1 base and J by 4 bases, and 13 bases separated the two germline ends. Germline V CDR1 and CDR2: MGHRA, YSYEKL. Sequencing used immunoSEQ multiplex PCR; TCRdb keeps in-frame clones, though not all of them. This table has 150,000 to 200,000 clones, roughly four fifths appearing once. V usage is TRBV4-1 and J usage is TRBJ1-1; D is unclear. Sample: PBMCs or T cells enriched from blood (not recorded which). The source is a man over 45 who had recovered from COVID-19. For the CDR3, the DNA is TGCGCCAGCAGCCAAGGCCTTCGAGGTGGCACTGAAGCTTTCTTT. Translated: CASSQGLRGGTEAFF.